The 13 T cell receptor beta chains below were found in one sample sequenced in a study of radiation and T cells in renal cell carcinoma. Stated treatment: 15 Gy SBRT to primary tumor, nephrectomy 4 weeks later. Sequenced by immunoSEQ multiplex PCR; TCRdb stores in-frame clones only, minus some. The top ten clones hold over 9.5% of a sample with more than 15,000 clones, less than 65% of them seen once. The starting material was tumor tissue, obtained from a patient whose treatment included radiotherapy and nephrectomy. Receptors were obtained from a man in his forties or fifties with renal cell carcinoma.

This clone appeared a few times. V gene TRBV6-7 combines with J gene TRBJ1-5; D remains ambiguous. TRBV6-7 is identified as an open reading frame with a role that is uncertain. CDR3 length: 15 residues. V was cut by 6 bases and J by 7 bases, with 19 bases left in between. CDR3 in amino acids: CASRLNLASSQPQHF. In DNA, the CDR3 is TGTGCCAGCAGGCTTAACTTGGCTTCGTCGCAGCCCCAGCATTTT.

This sequence joins TRBV20-1 and TRBJ1-2, with a tentative D call TRBD1 (5 bases). Per the germline V gene, CDR1 is DFQATT and CDR2 is SNEGSKA (reference sequence). The CDR3 sequence is 11 residues long. The CDR3 loop is CRGGDYYGYTF. CDR3 DNA: TGCAGGGGAGGGGACTACTATGGCTACACCTTC.

A few counts support this clone. The chain is built from TRBV29-1 and TRBJ2-2, with D tentatively TRBD2 (5 bases). From germline, CDR1 is SQVTM and CDR2 ANQGSEA. The CDR3 has 13 amino acids. The CDR3 region is CSSRASNTGELFF. In DNA form, the CDR3 reads TGCAGTTCGAGGGCAAGTAACACCGGGGAGCTGTTTTTT.

This clone was counted a few times. The chain links TRBV18 to TRBJ1-2; 10 nucleotides agree with TRBD1. Germline assignment: CDR1 KGHSH and CDR2 LQKENI. The CDR3 has 13 residues. After removal of 6 bases from V and 8 bases from J, the junction contained 6 bases not matched to a gene. The CDR3 here is CASSPDRGVGYTF. The CDR3 coding sequence is TGTGCCAGCTCCCCGGACAGGGGGGTCGGCTACACCTTC.

The J gene is TRBJ1-1, the V gene TRBV6-5, with D hard to call. There are 12 residues in the CDR3. The germline V gene encodes CDR1 MNHEY and CDR2 SVGAGI. Trimming took 5 bases from V and 1 from J, leaving 5 bases between them. CDR3 sequence: CASSGGNTEAFF. CDR3 nucleotides: TGTGCCAGCAGTGGTGGGAACACTGAAGCTTTCTTT.

This chain uses TRBV6-1 with TRBJ1-5, with a tentative D call TRBD1 (5 bases). The CDR3 is 13 residues long. The germline V gene has CDR1 MNHNS and CDR2 SASEGT. V dropped 3 bases and J dropped 9 bases, with 12 bases sitting between them. The CDR3 DNA reads as TGTGCCAGCAGTGACAGGGACCCTCTGCCCCAGCATTTT. This translates into CASSDRDPLPQHF.

This chain uses TRBV30 with TRBJ2-7, with 7 bases fitting TRBD1. This CDR3 comprises 13 residues. V shed 0 bases, J shed 12 bases, and the junction held 11 bases outside the gene matches. The germline V gene encodes CDR1 GTSNPN and CDR2 SVGIG (reference sequence). The CDR3 nucleotides read TGTGCCTGGAGTGTACTCGGGGACAGAGGAAGGTACTTC. This sequence encodes CAWSVLGDRGRYF.

The V call is TRBV19, the J call TRBJ1-1; no clear D gene. Germline V gene lookup returns CDR1 LNHDA and CDR2 SQIVND (reference sequence). This CDR3 spans 14 amino acids. Trimming removed 5 bases at V and 2 bases at J, with 12 bases between. CDR3 residues: CASSSRNLNTEAFF. The CDR3 nucleotides read TGTGCCAGTAGTTCACGGAACTTAAACACTGAAGCTTTCTTT.

The chain is built from TRBV6-1 and TRBJ1-5; D unresolved. The CDR3 extends over 14 amino acids. Germline V gene sequence: CDR1 MNHNS, CDR2 SASEGT. Trimming shortened V by 6 bases and J by 4 bases, and 13 bases separated the two germline ends. CDR3 in DNA: TGTGCCAGCAGCCCCCTTGGCGTGAATCAGCCCCAGCATTTT. Translation: CASSPLGVNQPQHF.

The chain couples TRBV21-1 to TRBJ2-7; TRBD1 is the table's D call and was not checked against the DNA. TRBV21-1 is classified as a pseudogene. CDR3 length: 16 amino acids. The CDR3 DNA reads TGTGCCAGCAGCAAATTGAGACACTCTATCTCCTACGAGCAGTACTTC. Residues: CASSKLRHSISYEQYF.

J is TRBJ2-7 and V is TRBV21-1; TRBD2, as called in the table, went unchecked against the DNA. TRBV21-1 is flagged as a pseudogene. This CDR3 is 13 amino acids long. The CDR3 spells CAIHSGSHYEQYF. The CDR3 DNA is TGTGCCATACACTCGGGTAGCCACTACGAGCAGTACTTC.

This chain links TRBV4-3 with TRBJ1-5; D is unclear. The V gene's germline CDR1 is LGHNA and CDR2 YSLEER. This CDR3 spans 14 amino acids. The V gene lost 0 bases and the J gene lost 2 bases, with 5 bases spanning the gap. In DNA form, the CDR3 reads TGCGCCAGCAGCCAAGATAGGGGCAATCAGCCCCAGCATTTT. Translation gives CASSQDRGNQPQHF.

The table lists this clone with a few counts. This sequence joins TRBV30 and TRBJ1-5; D remains ambiguous. Trimming pared 0 bases from V and 12 bases from J, leaving 18 bases between. This CDR3 contains 14 residues. CDR1 GTSNPN and CDR2 SVGIG come from the germline V gene (reference sequence). CDR3 coding DNA: TGTGCCTGGAGTGTACGGCAGGCGGACGAAAACCAGCATTTT. Protein sequence: CAWSVRQADENQHF.